The entry that follows covers one T cell receptor (beta chain) sequence. Its antigen is not identified. Library preparation (for TCRbeta) was performed with unique molecular identifiers. Each CDR3 protein gets one entry after TCRdb re-called the PCR reads with MiXCR. The sample gives more than 90,000 distinct CDR3 sequences, approximately 10% of which show up once; less than 35% is in the top ten. The data derive from a study of T-cell reconstitution after alpha-beta-depleted transplantation in children. Study-wide results and caveats: After transplant, at about two months, alpha-beta T cells were reportedly derived from several hundred expanded graft clones. At the one-year point after transplant, T-cell counts and TCRbeta diversity were found to come mostly from T cells that had been newly produced.

Germline loops: CDR1 SGHRS, CDR2 YFSETQ. The CDR3 sequence is 18 residues long. J lost 4 bases, V lost 4 bases, and 12 bases had no gene match. The chain links TRBV5-1 to TRBJ2-5, with 14 bases that match TRBD2. Sequencing was performed on PBMCs, taken before TCRalphabeta/CD19-depleted stem cell transplant. This receptor was identified in a boy aged 2-15 years with acute lymphoblastic leukemia, due to receive a stem cell transplant. The CDR3 DNA sequence: TGCGCCAGCAGCGTCCCCAGACTAGCGGGAGGGCCAGGAGAGACCCAGTACTTC. This sequence encodes CASSVPRLAGGPGETQYF.